This T cell receptor (beta chain) originates from a study of blood T cell repertoires in COVID-19. Overall study context: Sites in the United States, Italy and Spain provided acute and convalescent COVID-19 samples. PBMCs, B-cell-depleted T cells, or T cells provided the cDNA or gDNA that made up the material.

The ends were cut back, 7 bases at V and 2 bases at J, with 9 bases in the middle. The CDR3 has 12 residues. Per the original methods: Amplification with reference gene primers provided the estimates of nucleated cell counts. Profiled with immunoSEQ multiplex PCR; TCRdb holds only in-frame clones, not every one. The V and J calls and the clone size are those of that table, but D and trimming were determined from the DNA. Found here are about 68,000 clones, roughly 86% of them singletons; the top ten hold around 4%. This TCR was sampled from a man over 45 with acute or convalescent COVID-19. This chain joins TRBV12-3 or TRBV12-4 and TRBJ2-7; possible D gene TRBD2, 6 bases. What was sequenced was peripheral blood. In nucleotides, the CDR3 is TGTGCCAGCAACGCGGGGACCTACGAGCAGTACTTC. Its protein is CASNAGTYEQYF.